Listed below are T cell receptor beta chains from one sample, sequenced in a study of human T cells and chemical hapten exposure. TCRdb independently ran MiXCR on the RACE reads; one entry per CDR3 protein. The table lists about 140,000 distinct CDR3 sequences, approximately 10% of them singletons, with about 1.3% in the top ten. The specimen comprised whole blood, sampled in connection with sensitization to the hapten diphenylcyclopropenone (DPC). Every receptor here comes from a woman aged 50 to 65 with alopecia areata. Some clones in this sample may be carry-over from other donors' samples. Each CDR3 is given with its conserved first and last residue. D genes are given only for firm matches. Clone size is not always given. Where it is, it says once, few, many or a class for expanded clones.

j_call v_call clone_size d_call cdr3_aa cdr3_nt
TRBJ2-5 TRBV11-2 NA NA CASSSETRGGETQYF TGTGCCAGCAGCTCCGAGACCCGGGGTGGGGAGACCCAGTACTTC
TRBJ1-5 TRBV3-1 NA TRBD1 CASSPWTGGTNQPQHF TGTGCCAGCAGCCCATGGACAGGGGGTACCAATCAGCCCCAGCATTTT
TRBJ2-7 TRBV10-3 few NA CAISPRNEQYF TGTGCCATCAGTCCTAGGAACGAGCAGTACTTC
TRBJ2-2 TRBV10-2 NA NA CASSDRPSNTGELFF TGCGCCAGCAGTGATCGACCATCGAACACCGGGGAGCTGTTTTTT
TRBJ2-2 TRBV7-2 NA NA CASSRRLGNTGELFF TGTGCCAGCAGCCGGAGGCTAGGGAACACCGGGGAGCTGTTTTTT
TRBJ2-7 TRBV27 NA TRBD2 CASSFLTSGRRLDEQYF TGTGCCAGCAGTTTCCTCACTAGCGGCAGGAGGCTGGACGAGCAGTACTTC
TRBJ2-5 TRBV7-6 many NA CASSLVQARQETQYF TGTGCCAGCAGCTTAGTACAGGCACGCCAAGAGACCCAGTACTTC
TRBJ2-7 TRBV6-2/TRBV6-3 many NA CASSYSLRERTYEQYF TGTGCCAGCAGTTACTCGTTGCGGGAAAGGACGTACGAGCAGTACTTC
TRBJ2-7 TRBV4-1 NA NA CASSPGPGQLYEQYF TGCGCCAGCAGCCCAGGCCCCGGACAGCTCTACGAGCAGTACTTC
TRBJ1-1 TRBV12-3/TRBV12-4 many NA CASSLWQNTEAFF TGTGCCAGCAGTTTATGGCAGAACACTGAAGCTTTCTTT
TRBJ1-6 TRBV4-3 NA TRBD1 CASSREGAAYNSPLHF TGCGCCAGCAGCCGAGAGGGGGCCGCCTATAATTCACCCCTCCACTTT
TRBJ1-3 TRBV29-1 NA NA CSVWGGGRSENTIYF TGCAGCGTTTGGGGGGGAGGACGCTCTGAAAACACCATATATTTT
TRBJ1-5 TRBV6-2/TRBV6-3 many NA CASSTGPRNQPQHF TGTGCCAGCAGTACGGGACCGCGAAATCAGCCCCAGCATTTT
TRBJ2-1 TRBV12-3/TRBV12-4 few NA CASSRLANSNEQFF TGTGCCAGCAGTCGTTTGGCGAATTCAAATGAGCAGTTCTTC
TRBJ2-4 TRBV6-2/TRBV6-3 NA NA CASSAFRGAKNIQYF TGTGCCAGCAGTGCATTCAGGGGAGCCAAAAACATTCAGTACTTC
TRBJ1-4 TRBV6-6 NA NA CASSYEPERGLFF TGTGCCAGCAGTTACGAGCCGGAACGGGGTCTGTTTTTT
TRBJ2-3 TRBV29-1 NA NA CSVVTGTPDTQYF TGCAGCGTCGTGACAGGGACTCCAGATACGCAGTATTTT
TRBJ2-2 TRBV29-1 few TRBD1 CSVAGQGARSELFF TGCAGCGTTGCGGGGCAGGGGGCACGATCGGAGCTGTTTTTT
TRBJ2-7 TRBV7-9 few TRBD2 CASSPRLAGLDEQYF TGTGCCAGCAGCCCCCGACTAGCGGGACTCGACGAGCAGTACTTC
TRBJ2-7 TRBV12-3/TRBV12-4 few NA CASSRPFSYEQYF TGTGCCAGCAGCCGGCCTTTTTCCTACGAGCAGTACTTC
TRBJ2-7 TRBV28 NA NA CASSLSGWELEQYF TGTGCCAGCAGCCTCAGCGGGTGGGAGCTCGAGCAGTACTTC
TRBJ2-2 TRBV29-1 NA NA CSGRDPWPGELFF TGCAGCGGCCGGGACCCCTGGCCCGGGGAGCTGTTTTTT
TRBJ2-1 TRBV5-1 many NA CASSFLVSESEQFF TGCGCCAGCAGCTTCCTCGTTAGCGAAAGTGAGCAGTTCTTC
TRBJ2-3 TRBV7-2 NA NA CASSLRLLTDTQYF TGTGCCAGCAGCTTAAGACTCCTTACAGATACGCAGTATTTT
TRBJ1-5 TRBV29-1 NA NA CSVAEGRQPQHF TGCAGCGTTGCGGAGGGGAGACAGCCCCAGCATTTT
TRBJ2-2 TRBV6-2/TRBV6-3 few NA CAGSGGRRLFF TGTGCCGGATCTGGGGGCAGGCGGCTGTTTTTT
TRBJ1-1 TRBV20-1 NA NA CSARGVGIGTEAFF TGCAGTGCTAGAGGGGTAGGGATCGGCACTGAAGCTTTCTTT
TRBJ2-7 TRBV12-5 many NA CASGLAEISYEQYF TGTGCTAGTGGTTTGGCCGAAATTTCCTACGAGCAGTACTTC
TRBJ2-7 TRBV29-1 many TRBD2 CSVEGLAGGASYEQYF TGCAGCGTTGAAGGACTAGCGGGAGGTGCCTCCTACGAGCAGTACTTC
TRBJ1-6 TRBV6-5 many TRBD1 CASSRDRGKNSPLHF TGTGCCAGCAGTCGGGACAGGGGAAAAAATTCACCCCTCCACTTT
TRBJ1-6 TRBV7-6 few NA CASSLRRRGLSPLHF TGTGCCAGCAGCTTGAGACGGCGGGGGCTCTCACCCCTCCACTTT
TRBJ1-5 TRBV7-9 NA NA CASSLAPRQPQHF TGTGCCAGCAGCTTAGCGCCTAGGCAGCCCCAGCATTTT
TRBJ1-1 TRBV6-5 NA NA CASSYQSPGTGNTEAFF TGTGCCAGCAGTTACCAATCCCCAGGGACGGGGAACACTGAAGCTTTCTTT
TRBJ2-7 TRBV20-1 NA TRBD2 CSARPAGLAGVGEQYF TGCAGTGCTAGACCCGCGGGACTAGCGGGAGTGGGCGAGCAGTACTTC
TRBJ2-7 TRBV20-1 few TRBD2 CSAAGESSYEQYF TGCAGTGCTGCGGGGGAAAGCTCCTACGAGCAGTACTTC
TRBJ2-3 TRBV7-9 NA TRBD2 CASSLGLAADTDTQYF TGTGCCAGCAGCTTGGGACTAGCGGCTGACACAGATACGCAGTATTTT
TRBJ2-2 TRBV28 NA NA CASSSGAAGELFF TGTGCCAGCAGTTCAGGGGCGGCCGGGGAGCTGTTTTTT
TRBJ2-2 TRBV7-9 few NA CASSLDGVGTPNTGELFF TGTGCCAGCAGCTTAGACGGTGTTGGGACTCCGAACACCGGGGAGCTGTTTTTT
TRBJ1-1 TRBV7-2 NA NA CASSLVRNTEAFF TGTGCCAGCAGCTTAGTACGTAACACTGAAGCTTTCTTT
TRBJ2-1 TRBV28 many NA CASSPHLGGIYNEQFF TGTGCCAGCAGTCCCCATTTGGGGGGTATCTACAATGAGCAGTTCTTC
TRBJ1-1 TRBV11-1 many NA CASSARTVERTEAFF TGTGCCAGCAGCGCCCGGACAGTGGAAAGGACTGAAGCTTTCTTT
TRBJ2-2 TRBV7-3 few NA CASSPSYTGELFF TGTGCCAGCAGCCCTAGTTACACCGGGGAGCTGTTTTTT
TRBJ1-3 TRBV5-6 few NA CASSLNEGGTIYF TGTGCCAGCAGCTTGAATGAGGGAGGCACCATATATTTT
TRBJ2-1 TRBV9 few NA CASSVDPPRLVASEQFF TGTGCCAGCAGCGTTGACCCCCCGCGACTAGTCGCAAGCGAGCAGTTCTTC
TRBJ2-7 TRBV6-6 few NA CASSYSNGVEEQYF TGTGCCAGCAGTTACTCCAACGGAGTGGAGGAGCAGTACTTC
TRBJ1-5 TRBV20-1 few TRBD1 CSVSTGNQPQHF TGCAGTGTTTCGACAGGGAATCAGCCCCAGCATTTT
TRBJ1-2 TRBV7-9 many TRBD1 CASSFSQGDGYTF TGTGCCAGCAGCTTTTCTCAGGGGGATGGCTACACCTTC
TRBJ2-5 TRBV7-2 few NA CASSQVQETQYF TGTGCCAGCAGCCAGGTCCAAGAGACCCAGTACTTC
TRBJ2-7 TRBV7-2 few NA CASSSNWGYEQYF TGTGCCAGCAGCTCCAACTGGGGGTACGAGCAGTACTTC
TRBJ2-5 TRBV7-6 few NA CASSLPSTVGEYF TGTGCCAGCAGCTTACCCTCGACCGTGGGCGAGTACTTC
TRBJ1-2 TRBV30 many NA CAQQLRALAPIGYTF TGTGCCCAGCAGCTACGGGCCCTGGCGCCTATCGGCTACACCTTC
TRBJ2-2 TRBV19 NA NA CASQPPNTGELFF TGTGCCAGTCAGCCCCCGAACACCGGGGAGCTGTTTTTT
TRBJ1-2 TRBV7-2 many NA CAGGPVVNYGYTF TGTGCGGGAGGGCCAGTCGTTAACTATGGCTACACCTTC
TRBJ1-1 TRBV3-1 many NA CASKLTGNTEAFF TGTGCCAGCAAGTTGACAGGGAACACTGAAGCTTTCTTT
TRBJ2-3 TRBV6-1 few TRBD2 CASSPRGLAGTDTQYF TGTGCCAGCAGTCCCCGGGGACTAGCGGGCACAGATACGCAGTATTTT
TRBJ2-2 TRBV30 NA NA CAWSAVGASTGELFF TGTGCCTGGAGTGCCGTTGGTGCGAGCACCGGGGAGCTGTTTTTT